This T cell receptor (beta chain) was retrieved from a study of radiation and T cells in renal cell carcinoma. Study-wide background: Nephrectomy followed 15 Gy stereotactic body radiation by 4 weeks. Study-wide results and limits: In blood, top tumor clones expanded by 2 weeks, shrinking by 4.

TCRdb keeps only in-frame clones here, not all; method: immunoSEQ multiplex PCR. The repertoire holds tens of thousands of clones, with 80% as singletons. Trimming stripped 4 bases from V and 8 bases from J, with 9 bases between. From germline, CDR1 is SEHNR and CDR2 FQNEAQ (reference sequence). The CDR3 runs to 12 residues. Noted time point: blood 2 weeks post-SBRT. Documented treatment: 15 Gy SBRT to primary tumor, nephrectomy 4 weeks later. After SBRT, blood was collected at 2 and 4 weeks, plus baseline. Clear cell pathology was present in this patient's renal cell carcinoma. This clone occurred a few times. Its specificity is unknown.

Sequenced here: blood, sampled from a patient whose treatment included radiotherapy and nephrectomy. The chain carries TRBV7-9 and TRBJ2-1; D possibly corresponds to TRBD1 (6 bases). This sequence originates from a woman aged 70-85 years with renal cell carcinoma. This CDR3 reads CASSSQGHEQFF. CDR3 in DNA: TGTGCCAGCAGCTCACAGGGACATGAGCAGTTCTTC. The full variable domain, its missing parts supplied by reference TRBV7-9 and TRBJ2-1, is DTGVSQNPRHKITKRGQNVTFRCDPISEHNRLYWYRQTLGQGPEFLTYFQNEAQLEKSRLLSDRFSAERPKGSFSTLEIQRTEQGDSAMYLCASSSQGHEQFFGPGTRLTVL.